The 7 T cell receptor beta chains below come from one sample, sequenced in a study of T cell responses to AZD1222 COVID-19 vaccine. The table came from immunoSEQ multiplex PCR; TCRdb's copy has only in-frame clones and leaves some out. Of roughly 65,000 clones in the sample, about three quarters were seen once. The sample in question was peripheral blood, obtained on day 0 of AZD1222 vaccination. The receptors originated from an adult in good health.

The count of this clone is one. This rearrangement joins TRBV29-1 to TRBJ1-2; 9 bases agree with TRBD1. V was pared by 7 bases and J by 6 bases, with 3 bases of the junction left unmatched. Germline V gives CDR1 SQVTM, CDR2 ANQGSEA. The CDR3 is 11 residues long. The CDR3 reads CSGGTGNGYTF. In DNA form, the CDR3 reads TGCAGCGGGGGGACAGGGAATGGCTACACCTTC.

V and J are TRBV19 and TRBJ1-3; 7 nucleotides align to TRBD1. CDR3 size: 15 residues. The junction had 9 bases not matched to a gene; V was cut back by 7 bases and J by 3 bases. Germline V lookup: CDR1 LNHDA, CDR2 SQIVND (reference sequence). The CDR3 spells CASTAETGYGNTIYF. CDR3 bases: TGTGCCAGTACAGCCGAGACAGGGTATGGAAACACCATATATTTT.

V and J are TRBV6-5 and TRBJ2-7, with 8 bases aligning to TRBD2. CDR1 is MNHEY and CDR2 is SVGAGI in the germline V gene. The ends lost 4 bases at V and 5 bases at J; junction bases unmatched: 13. This CDR3 has 16 residues. CDR3 sequence (DNA): TGTGCCAGCAGTTTCTCTCCCGGAAGCGGGGGCCACGAGCAGTACTTC. Protein sequence: CASSFSPGSGGHEQYF.

This clone was counted a single time. The chain joins TRBV2 to TRBJ2-7, with 8 bases that match TRBD1. The CDR3 has 14 residues. The germline V gene encodes CDR1 SNHLY and CDR2 FYNNEI. Unmatched junction bases numbered 6, after V lost 6 bases and J lost 2 bases. The DNA for the CDR3 is TGTGCCAGCAGCGGACAGGGCCCCCCCTACGAGCAGTACTTC. This translates into CASSGQGPPYEQYF.

J is TRBJ2-1 and V is TRBV10-1, with TRBD1 matching 7 bases. Germline V gene sequence: CDR1 WNHNN, CDR2 SYGVQD (reference sequence). The CDR3 is 12 amino acids. Trimming cost V 2 bases and J 13 bases; bases outside gene matches: 5. The CDR3 DNA is TGCGCCAGCAGTGAGAACGACAGGGCCCAGTTCTTC. This sequence encodes CASSENDRAQFF.

The chain uses TRBV6-6 and TRBJ2-7, with 10 bases fitting TRBD1. Germline V lookup: CDR1 MNHNY, CDR2 SVGAGI (reference sequence). J gave up 2 bases and V 9 bases, and 7 bases lay outside the gene matches. This CDR3 has 14 amino acids. The CDR3 DNA reads TGTGCCAGTTCACCGGGACAGGGGACCTACGAGCAGTACTTC. It specifies CASSPGQGTYEQYF.

The gene calls are TRBV5-1 and TRBJ1-2; 8 bases are a match to TRBD1. After removal of 1 base from V and 5 bases from J, the junction contained 4 bases not matched to a gene. CDR1 and CDR2 (germline): SGHRS, YFSETQ. The CDR3 spans 14 residues. CDR3 in amino acids: CASSLMTGEYGYTF. CDR3 in DNA: TGCGCCAGCAGCTTGATGACAGGGGAATATGGCTACACCTTC.